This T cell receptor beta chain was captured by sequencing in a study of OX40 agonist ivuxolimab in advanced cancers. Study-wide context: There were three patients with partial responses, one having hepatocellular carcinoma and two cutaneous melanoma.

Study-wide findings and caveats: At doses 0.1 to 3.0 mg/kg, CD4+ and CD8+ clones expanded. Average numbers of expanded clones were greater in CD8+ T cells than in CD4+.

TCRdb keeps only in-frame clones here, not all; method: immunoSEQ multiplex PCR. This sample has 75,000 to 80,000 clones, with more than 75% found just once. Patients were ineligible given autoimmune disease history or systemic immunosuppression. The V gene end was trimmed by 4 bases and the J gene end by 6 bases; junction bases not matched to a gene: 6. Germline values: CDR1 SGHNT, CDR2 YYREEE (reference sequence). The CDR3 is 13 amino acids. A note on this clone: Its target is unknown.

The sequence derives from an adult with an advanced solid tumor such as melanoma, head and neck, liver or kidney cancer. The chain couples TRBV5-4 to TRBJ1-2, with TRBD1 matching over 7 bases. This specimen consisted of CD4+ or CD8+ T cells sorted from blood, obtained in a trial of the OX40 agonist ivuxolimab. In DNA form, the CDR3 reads TGTGCCAGCAGCCGCACCGACAGGGATGGCTACACCTTC. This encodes CASSRTDRDGYTF.